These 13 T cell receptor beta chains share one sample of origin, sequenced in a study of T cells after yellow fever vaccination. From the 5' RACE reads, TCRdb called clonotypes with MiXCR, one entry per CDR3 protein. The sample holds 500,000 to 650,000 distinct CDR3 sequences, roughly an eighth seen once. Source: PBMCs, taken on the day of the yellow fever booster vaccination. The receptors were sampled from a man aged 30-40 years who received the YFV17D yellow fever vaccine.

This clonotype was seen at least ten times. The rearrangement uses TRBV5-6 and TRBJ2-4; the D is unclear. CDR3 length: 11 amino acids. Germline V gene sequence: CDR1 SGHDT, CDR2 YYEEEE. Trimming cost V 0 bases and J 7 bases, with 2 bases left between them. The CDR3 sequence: CASSLGNIQYF. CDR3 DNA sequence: TGTGCCAGCAGCTTGGGTAACATTCAGTACTTC.

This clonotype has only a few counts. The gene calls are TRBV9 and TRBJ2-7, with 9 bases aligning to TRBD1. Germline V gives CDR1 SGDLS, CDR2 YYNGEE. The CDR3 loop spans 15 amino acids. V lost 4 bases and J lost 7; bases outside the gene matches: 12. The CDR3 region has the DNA TGTGCCAGCAGCTCCAGCCCACAGGGGGCGGGTGAGCAGTACTTC. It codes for CASSSSPQGAGEQYF.

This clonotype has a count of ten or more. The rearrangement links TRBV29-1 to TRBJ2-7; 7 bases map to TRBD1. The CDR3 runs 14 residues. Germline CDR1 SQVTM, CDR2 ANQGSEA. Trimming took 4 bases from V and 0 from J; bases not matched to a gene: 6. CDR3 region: CSVVGDSPSYEQYF. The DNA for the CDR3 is TGCAGCGTTGTAGGGGACAGTCCCTCCTACGAGCAGTACTTC.

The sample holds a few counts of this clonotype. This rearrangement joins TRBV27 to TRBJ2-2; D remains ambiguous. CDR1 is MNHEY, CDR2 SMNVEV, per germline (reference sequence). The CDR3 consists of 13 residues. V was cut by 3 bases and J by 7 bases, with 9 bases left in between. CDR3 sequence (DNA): TGTGCCAGCAGTTTCCACTCAGGCGGGGAGCTGTTTTTT. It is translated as CASSFHSGGELFF.

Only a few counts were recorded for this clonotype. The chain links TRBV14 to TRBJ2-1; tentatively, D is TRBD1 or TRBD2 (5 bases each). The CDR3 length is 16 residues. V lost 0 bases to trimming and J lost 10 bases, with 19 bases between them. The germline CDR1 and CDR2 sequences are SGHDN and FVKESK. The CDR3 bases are TGTGCCAGCAGCCAAGATATACTTCGTGGGGGAACCGAGCAGTTCTTC. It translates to CASSQDILRGGTEQFF.

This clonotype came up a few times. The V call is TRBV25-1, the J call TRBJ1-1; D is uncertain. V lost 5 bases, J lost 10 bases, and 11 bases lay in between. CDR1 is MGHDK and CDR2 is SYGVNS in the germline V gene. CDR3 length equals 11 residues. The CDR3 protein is CASSREGRAFF. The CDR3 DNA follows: TGTGCCAGCAGTAGAGAAGGGCGAGCTTTCTTT.

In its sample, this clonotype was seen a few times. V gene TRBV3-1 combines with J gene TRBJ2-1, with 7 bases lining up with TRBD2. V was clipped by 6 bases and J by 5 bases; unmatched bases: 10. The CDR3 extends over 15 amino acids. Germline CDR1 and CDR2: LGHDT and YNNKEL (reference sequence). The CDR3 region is CASSHHQRDDNEQFF. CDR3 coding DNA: TGTGCCAGCAGTCATCACCAGCGGGACGACAATGAGCAGTTCTTC.

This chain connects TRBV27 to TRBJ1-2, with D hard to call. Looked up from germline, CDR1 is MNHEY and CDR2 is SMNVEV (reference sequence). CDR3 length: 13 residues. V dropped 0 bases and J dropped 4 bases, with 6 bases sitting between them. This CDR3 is CASSLSNSYGYTF. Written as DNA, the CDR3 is TGTGCCAGCAGTTTATCGAATTCCTATGGCTACACCTTC.

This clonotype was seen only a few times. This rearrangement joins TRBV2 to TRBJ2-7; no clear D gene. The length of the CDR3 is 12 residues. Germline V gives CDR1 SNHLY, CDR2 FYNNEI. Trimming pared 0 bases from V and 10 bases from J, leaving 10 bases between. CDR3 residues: CASSEALTFQYF. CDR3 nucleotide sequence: TGTGCCAGCAGTGAAGCTTTGACTTTCCAGTACTTC.

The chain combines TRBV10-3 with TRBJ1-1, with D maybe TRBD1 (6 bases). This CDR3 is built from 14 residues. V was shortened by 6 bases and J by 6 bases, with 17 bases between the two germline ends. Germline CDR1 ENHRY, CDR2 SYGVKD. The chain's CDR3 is CAIRTTGNGPEAFF. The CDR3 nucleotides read TGTGCCATCAGGACTACAGGGAACGGGCCTGAAGCTTTCTTT.

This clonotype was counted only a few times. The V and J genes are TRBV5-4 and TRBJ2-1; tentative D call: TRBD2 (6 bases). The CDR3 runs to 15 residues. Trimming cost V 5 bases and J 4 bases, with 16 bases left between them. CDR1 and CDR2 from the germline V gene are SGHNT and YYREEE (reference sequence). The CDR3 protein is CASSRLVGDYNEQFF. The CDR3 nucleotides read TGTGCCAGCAGTCGACTAGTTGGGGATTACAATGAGCAGTTCTTC.

The CDR3 reads CSATTKGSYNEQFF. CDR3 DNA: TGCAGTGCTACGACTAAGGGGTCATACAATGAGCAGTTCTTC. This chain connects TRBV20-1 to TRBJ2-1; tentatively, D is TRBD1 or TRBD2 (5 bases each). The V end was cut by 4 bases, the J end by 4 bases, with 14 bases between. This CDR3 has 14 residues. The germline V gene encodes CDR1 DFQATT and CDR2 SNEGSKA (reference sequence).

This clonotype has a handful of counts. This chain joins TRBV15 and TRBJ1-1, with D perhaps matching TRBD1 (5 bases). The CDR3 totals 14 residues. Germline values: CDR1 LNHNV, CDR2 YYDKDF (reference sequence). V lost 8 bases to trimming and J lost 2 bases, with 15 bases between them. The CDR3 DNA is TGTGCCACCGCACATTCCGACAGAAACACTGAAGCTTTCTTT. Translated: CATAHSDRNTEAFF.